This is a list of T cell receptor beta chains from one sample in a study of T-cell memory formation after mild COVID-19. TCRdb fed the 5' RACE reads into MiXCR, producing one record per CDR3 protein. The data contain some 320,000 distinct CDR3 sequences, 15% to 20% of them seen just once; the ten biggest clones take up 20% to 25%. Material for sequencing was PBMCs or a T cell subset sorted from them (not recorded which). These receptors were obtained from a man aged 18 to 35 who had mild COVID-19 (a few samples of this study predate the infection). Cell type and time point are not known. Each CDR3 is given with its conserved first and last residue. D genes are given only for firm matches. For some rows the clone size is stated as once, few or many, or as a class when expanded; others skip it.

TRBV11-1	TRBJ2-1	TRBD2	once	TGTGCCAGCAGCCGCTCGGGAGGGTTCAGCAATGAGCAGTTCTTC	CASSRSGGFSNEQFF
TRBV5-4	TRBJ2-7	.	few	TGTGCCAGCAGCTTGGCAGGAGCCGACTACGAGCAGTACTTC	CASSLAGADYEQYF
TRBV7-2	TRBJ2-5	.	.	TGTGCCAGCAGCTTAGCGGTTACAGGGAGGGAGACCCAGTACTTC	CASSLAVTGRETQYF
TRBV4-1	TRBJ1-2	.	few	TGCGCCAGCAGCCGCGGGGGGACTTTCTATGGCTACACCTTC	CASSRGGTFYGYTF
TRBV15	TRBJ2-2	TRBD1	few	TGTGCCACCAGCAGATCTGCACAGGGGGCCGGGGAGCTGTTTTTT	CATSRSAQGAGELFF
TRBV5-6	TRBJ1-6	.	few	TGTGCCAGCAGCTCATGGGCTAATTCACCCCTCCACTTT	CASSSWANSPLHF
TRBV2	TRBJ1-2	.	few	TGTGCCAGCAGGGGGGGTTTACGGGCCTATGGCTACACCTTC	CASRGGLRAYGYTF
TRBV12-5	TRBJ1-2	.	.	TGTGCTAGTGGCCCCGTTGGGGGGCTACAATCGAGCGGCTACACCTTC	CASGPVGGLQSSGYTF
TRBV12-3/TRBV12-4	TRBJ1-5	.	.	TGTGCCAGCAGTTTGGCGGGGATCATTCAGCCCCAGCATTTT	CASSLAGIIQPQHF
TRBV4-1	TRBJ2-1	.	few	TGCGCCAGCAGCGAAGCAGATGGACTCAGGGGGGACAATGAGCAGTTCTTC	CASSEADGLRGDNEQFF
TRBV20-1	TRBJ2-3	.	many	TGCAGTGCTAGGGGGGTGGGCACAGATACGCAGTATTTT	CSARGVGTDTQYF
TRBV27	TRBJ2-7	TRBD2	few	TGTGCCAGCAGTTTATACGGCGCAGGGAGGGACGAGCAGTACTTC	CASSLYGAGRDEQYF
TRBV10-2	TRBJ2-3	.	.	TGCGCCAGCAGTCCCCAGAGTCGGGATACGCAGTATTTT	CASSPQSRDTQYF
TRBV19	TRBJ2-5	.	few	TGTGCCAGTAGTTCGGAGGGTGATATTGAGACCCAGTACTTC	CASSSEGDIETQYF
TRBV11-2	TRBJ1-2	TRBD1	.	TGTGCCAGCAGCTCGGACAGGCCCTATGACTACACCTTC	CASSSDRPYDYTF
TRBV7-9	TRBJ2-1	TRBD2	.	TGTGCCAGCAGCGTACTAGGGGGACTAGCCACCTACAATGAGCAGTTCTTC	CASSVLGGLATYNEQFF
TRBV4-3	TRBJ2-2	.	.	TGCGCCAGCAGCCAAGGATTTCTGGAGTCGAACACCGGGGAGCTGTTTTTT	CASSQGFLESNTGELFF
TRBV3-1	TRBJ1-5	.	.	TGTGCCAGCAGCCCCGTGGGCGACGATCGGCCCCAGCATTTT	CASSPVGDDRPQHF
TRBV7-9	TRBJ1-1	.	.	TGTGCCGCGGGGTTGGGAATGAACACTGAAGCTTTCTTT	CAAGLGMNTEAFF
TRBV20-1	TRBJ2-7	TRBD1	few	TGCAGTGCTAGAGACATAGGACAGGGCGTCTGGGAGCAGTACTTC	CSARDIGQGVWEQYF
TRBV9	TRBJ2-7	TRBD1	few	TGTGCCAGCAGCTCCCCAGGGGGTGTCCTCTCCTACGAGCAGTACTTC	CASSSPGGVLSYEQYF
TRBV7-9	TRBJ1-1	.	.	TGTGCCAGCAGCTTAGACCCGGCCTCCGAAGCTTTCTTT	CASSLDPASEAFF
TRBV6-6	TRBJ2-2	.	many	TGTGCCAGCAGTTACTCGCCGGGGCACACCGGGGAGCTGTTTTTT	CASSYSPGHTGELFF
TRBV5-1	TRBJ2-3	.	many	TGCGCCAGCGGGGTATCGGGAGATACGCAGTATTTT	CASGVSGDTQYF
TRBV12-3/TRBV12-4	TRBJ2-1	.	many	TGTGCCAGCAGTTTAGCGCCGTGGGGGCAGGGGGGGTACAATGAGCAGTTCTTC	CASSLAPWGQGGYNEQFF
TRBV20-1	TRBJ2-3	TRBD2	few	TGCAGTGCTAGGGCTAGCGGTGATACGCAGTATTTT	CSARASGDTQYF